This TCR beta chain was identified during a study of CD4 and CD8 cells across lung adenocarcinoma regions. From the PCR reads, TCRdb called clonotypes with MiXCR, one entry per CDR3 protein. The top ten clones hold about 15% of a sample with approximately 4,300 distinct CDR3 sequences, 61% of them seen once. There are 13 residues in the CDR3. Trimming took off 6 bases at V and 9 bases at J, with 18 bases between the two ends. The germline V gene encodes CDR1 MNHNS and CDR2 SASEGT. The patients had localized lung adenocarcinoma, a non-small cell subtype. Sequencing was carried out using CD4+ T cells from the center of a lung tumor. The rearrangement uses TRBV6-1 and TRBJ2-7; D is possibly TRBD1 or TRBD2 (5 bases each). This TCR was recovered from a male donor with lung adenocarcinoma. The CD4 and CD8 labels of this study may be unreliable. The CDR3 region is CASSPGPEPRQYF. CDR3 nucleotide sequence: TGTGCCAGCAGCCCGGGACCCGAGCCCCGGCAGTACTTC.